The clone carrying this T cell receptor beta chain showed up many times. The antigen is not known. This sample is part of a study of early T cells in non-severe SARS-CoV-2 infection. Overall study results and limits: Matching with VDJdb favored anti-spike CD8 responses (missing private and CD4 specificities).

MiXCR was run by TCRdb on the 5' RACE reads, yielding one entry per CDR3 protein. This sample yields about 30,000 distinct CDR3 sequences, of which about 5% are seen a single time; about 0.85% belongs to the top ten. The CDR3 is made up of 17 amino acids. CDR1 MDHEN and CDR2 SYDVKM come from the germline V gene. Trimming at V came to 1 base and at J to 1 base, leaving 7 bases not matched to a gene. This rearrangement joins TRBV28 to TRBJ1-2; 9 bases match TRBD1. The source material was whole blood. The source is an adult who was a healthcare worker with PCR-confirmed SARS-CoV-2 infection or an uninfected control (not recorded which). CDR3 amino acids: CASSLSFWDRDNYGYTF. CDR3 DNA: TGTGCCAGCAGTTTATCCTTCTGGGACAGGGATAACTATGGCTACACCTTC.